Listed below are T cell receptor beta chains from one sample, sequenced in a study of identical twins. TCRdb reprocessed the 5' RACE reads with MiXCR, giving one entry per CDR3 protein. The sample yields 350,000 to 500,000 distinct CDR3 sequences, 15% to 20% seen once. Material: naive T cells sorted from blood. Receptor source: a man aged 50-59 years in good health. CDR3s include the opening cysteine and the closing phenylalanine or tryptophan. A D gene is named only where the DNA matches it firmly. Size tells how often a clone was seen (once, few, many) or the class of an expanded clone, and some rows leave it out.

CDR3nt: TGTGCCAGCAGCTTGCAGGGTACCGTCTATGGCTACACCTTC
CDR3aa: CASSLQGTVYGYTF
abundance: few
j_gene: TRBJ1-2
d_gene: NA
v_gene: TRBV5-6
len: 14

CDR3nt: TGTGCCAGCGGGCGGGCCCCGAGTCCGGCTAACTATGGCTACACCTTC
CDR3aa: CASGRAPSPANYGYTF
abundance: many
j_gene: TRBJ1-2
d_gene: NA
v_gene: TRBV7-8
len: 16

CDR3nt: TGCAGTGCTAGAGTTCTCGGGGGGGGCCAGTACTTC
CDR3aa: CSARVLGGGQYF
abundance: NA
j_gene: TRBJ2-5
d_gene: TRBD2
v_gene: TRBV20-1
len: 12

CDR3nt: TGCAGTGCTAGAGATCTGAGAGCGGGAGGGAACAATGAGCAGTTCTTC
CDR3aa: CSARDLRAGGNNEQFF
abundance: NA
j_gene: TRBJ2-1
d_gene: TRBD2
v_gene: TRBV20-1
len: 16

CDR3nt: TGTGCCTCGCTGGCAGACAACACCGGGGAGCTGTTTTTT
CDR3aa: CASLADNTGELFF
abundance: many
j_gene: TRBJ2-2
d_gene: NA
v_gene: TRBV10-3
len: 13

CDR3nt: TGCAGCATCAAATTAGGACAGGGGCGAGAGACCCAGTACTTC
CDR3aa: CSIKLGQGRETQYF
abundance: few
j_gene: TRBJ2-5
d_gene: TRBD1
v_gene: TRBV29-1
len: 14

CDR3nt: TGTGCCAGCAGCCATCACACGTCGAGGCCCAGCTCCTACAATGAGCAGTTCTTC
CDR3aa: CASSHHTSRPSSYNEQFF
abundance: many
j_gene: TRBJ2-1
d_gene: NA
v_gene: TRBV9
len: 18

CDR3nt: TGCGCCAGCAGCGGCGACAGGGGTACCTACGAGCAGTACTTC
CDR3aa: CASSGDRGTYEQYF
abundance: many
j_gene: TRBJ2-7
d_gene: TRBD1
v_gene: TRBV5-1
len: 14

CDR3nt: TGCAGTGCTAGAGACAGGGTAATCCGCGAGCAGTACTTC
CDR3aa: CSARDRVIREQYF
abundance: NA
j_gene: TRBJ2-7
d_gene: NA
v_gene: TRBV20-1
len: 13

CDR3nt: TGTGCCAGCAGTTACCCCCAGGGTCTGGAGACCCAGTACTTC
CDR3aa: CASSYPQGLETQYF
abundance: many
j_gene: TRBJ2-5
d_gene: NA
v_gene: TRBV6-2/TRBV6-3
len: 14

CDR3nt: TGTGCCAGCAGTCAAACTCAGAACAATGAGCAGTTCTTC
CDR3aa: CASSQTQNNEQFF
abundance: NA
j_gene: TRBJ2-1
d_gene: NA
v_gene: TRBV6-1
len: 13

CDR3nt: TGCAGCGTTGATCGCCAGGGGAGGGGAGAGACCCAGTACTTC
CDR3aa: CSVDRQGRGETQYF
abundance: few
j_gene: TRBJ2-5
d_gene: NA
v_gene: TRBV29-1
len: 14

CDR3nt: TGTGCCATCAGAAAGCCCACAGGGGGTGGCACAGATACGCAGTATTTT
CDR3aa: CAIRKPTGGGTDTQYF
abundance: few
j_gene: TRBJ2-3
d_gene: TRBD1
v_gene: TRBV10-3
len: 16

CDR3nt: TGCAGCGTCGACAGGGGGCTAAGGGGGAACACTGAAGCTTTCTTT
CDR3aa: CSVDRGLRGNTEAFF
abundance: NA
j_gene: TRBJ1-1
d_gene: TRBD1
v_gene: TRBV29-1
len: 15

CDR3nt: TGCAGCGTTGGAGGACAGGGGGCATGGTACTATGGCTACACCTTC
CDR3aa: CSVGGQGAWYYGYTF
abundance: many
j_gene: TRBJ1-2
d_gene: TRBD1
v_gene: TRBV29-1
len: 15

CDR3nt: TGTGCCAGCAGGACCCAGGGCGTCGGAGGAGAAAAACTGTTTTTT
CDR3aa: CASRTQGVGGEKLFF
abundance: NA
j_gene: TRBJ1-4
d_gene: NA
v_gene: TRBV27
len: 15

CDR3nt: TGTGCCAGCAGCTTGACCGGGACTAGCGGAGGTACGCAGTATTTT
CDR3aa: CASSLTGTSGGTQYF
abundance: NA
j_gene: TRBJ2-3
d_gene: TRBD2
v_gene: TRBV7-3
len: 15

CDR3nt: TGCGCCAGCAGCTTGGTGGGCGAATCCTACAATGAGCAGTTCTTC
CDR3aa: CASSLVGESYNEQFF
abundance: many
j_gene: TRBJ2-1
d_gene: NA
v_gene: TRBV5-1
len: 15

CDR3nt: TGTGCCAGCAGCTTAGCGTCGGGGCCCTACAATGAGCAGTTCTTC
CDR3aa: CASSLASGPYNEQFF
abundance: NA
j_gene: TRBJ2-1
d_gene: NA
v_gene: TRBV7-3
len: 15

CDR3nt: TGTGCCAGTAGTAGAAAATCCGGGACCGCGTATGGCGGCGAGACCCAGTACTTC
CDR3aa: CASSRKSGTAYGGETQYF
abundance: NA
j_gene: TRBJ2-5
d_gene: NA
v_gene: TRBV19
len: 18

CDR3nt: TGTGCCAGCAGCCCGACAGGGGGTCCGGAGACCCAGTACTTC
CDR3aa: CASSPTGGPETQYF
abundance: many
j_gene: TRBJ2-5
d_gene: TRBD1
v_gene: TRBV12-3/TRBV12-4
len: 14

CDR3nt: TGTGCCAGCAGCTTGACGAGGGGAGCAGGGGCCGACGTCCTGACTTTC
CDR3aa: CASSLTRGAGADVLTF
abundance: NA
j_gene: TRBJ2-6
d_gene: NA
v_gene: TRBV5-4
len: 16

CDR3nt: TGCAGTGCATCCGGGTTAAGACTAGCGGCAAATGGAGCCGGGGAGCTGTTTTTT
CDR3aa: CSASGLRLAANGAGELFF
abundance: many
j_gene: TRBJ2-2
d_gene: TRBD2
v_gene: TRBV20-1
len: 18

CDR3nt: TGTGCCAGCGGGGCTGAATACAATGAGCAGTTCTTC
CDR3aa: CASGAEYNEQFF
abundance: NA
j_gene: TRBJ2-1
d_gene: NA
v_gene: TRBV11-2
len: 12

CDR3nt: TGCAGTGCTAGAGATCCTCAGGGCTTGAATTCACCCCTCCACTTT
CDR3aa: CSARDPQGLNSPLHF
abundance: many
j_gene: TRBJ1-6
d_gene: NA
v_gene: TRBV20-1
len: 15

CDR3nt: TGTGCCAGCAGCGTAGATAGGGGTGTCCATGAGCAGTTCTTC
CDR3aa: CASSVDRGVHEQFF
abundance: many
j_gene: TRBJ2-1
d_gene: NA
v_gene: TRBV9
len: 14

CDR3nt: TGTGCCAGCAGCGTAGGACTAGCGGGAGGGGGTGAGCAGTTCTTC
CDR3aa: CASSVGLAGGGEQFF
abundance: many
j_gene: TRBJ2-1
d_gene: TRBD2
v_gene: TRBV9
len: 15

CDR3nt: TGTGCCAGCAGCTTACCAGGGAGGCACGAGCAGTACTTC
CDR3aa: CASSLPGRHEQYF
abundance: few
j_gene: TRBJ2-7
d_gene: NA
v_gene: TRBV7-2
len: 13

CDR3nt: TGCAGTGCTGCTAGCGGGGGGACGGGAGAGACCCAGTACTTC
CDR3aa: CSAASGGTGETQYF
abundance: few
j_gene: TRBJ2-5
d_gene: TRBD2
v_gene: TRBV20-1
len: 14

CDR3nt: TGTGCCAGCAGCCAAGATTCGGGACTACCCTACAATGAGCAGTTCTTC
CDR3aa: CASSQDSGLPYNEQFF
abundance: NA
j_gene: TRBJ2-1
d_gene: TRBD2
v_gene: TRBV14
len: 16

CDR3nt: TGTGCCAGCAGCACAAATCTACAGGGTTCCGGAAACACCATATATTTT
CDR3aa: CASSTNLQGSGNTIYF
abundance: many
j_gene: TRBJ1-3
d_gene: NA
v_gene: TRBV7-9
len: 16

CDR3nt: TGTGCTAGTGGTTTGGTCGTAGCGGGAGGAACAGATACGCAGTATTTT
CDR3aa: CASGLVVAGGTDTQYF
abundance: few
j_gene: TRBJ2-3
d_gene: TRBD2
v_gene: TRBV12-5
len: 16

CDR3nt: TGTGCCAGCAGTATAGCCAAAAACATTCAGTACTTC
CDR3aa: CASSIAKNIQYF
abundance: many
j_gene: TRBJ2-4
d_gene: NA
v_gene: TRBV6-2/TRBV6-3
len: 12

CDR3nt: TGCAGCATTGCTATGGGTGGGGGGGCCAACGTCCTGACTTTC
CDR3aa: CSIAMGGGANVLTF
abundance: once
j_gene: TRBJ2-6
d_gene: NA
v_gene: TRBV29-1
len: 14

CDR3nt: TGTGCCAGCACCCCTCGATCTTATGGCTACACCTTC
CDR3aa: CASTPRSYGYTF
abundance: many
j_gene: TRBJ1-2
d_gene: NA
v_gene: TRBV28
len: 12

CDR3nt: TGTGCCAGCAGCCCGTCGAAGCGGGGGCATGCCAAAAACATTCAGTACTTC
CDR3aa: CASSPSKRGHAKNIQYF
abundance: few
j_gene: TRBJ2-4
d_gene: TRBD2
v_gene: TRBV5-6
len: 17

CDR3nt: TGTGCCAGTAGGCTCCGGGAGAAAGGGAGAGGGAACACTGAAGCTTTCTTT
CDR3aa: CASRLREKGRGNTEAFF
abundance: NA
j_gene: TRBJ1-1
d_gene: NA
v_gene: TRBV19
len: 17

CDR3nt: TGCGCCAGCAGCCAAGATCTCGTGAGCGGGAGTAGCTACGAGCAGTACTTC
CDR3aa: CASSQDLVSGSSYEQYF
abundance: few
j_gene: TRBJ2-7
d_gene: TRBD2
v_gene: TRBV4-3
len: 17

CDR3nt: TGTGCCAGCAGCGACGGACAGGGCGACAAAAACATTCAGTACTTC
CDR3aa: CASSDGQGDKNIQYF
abundance: NA
j_gene: TRBJ2-4
d_gene: TRBD1
v_gene: TRBV9
len: 15

CDR3nt: TGTGCCAGCAGTTATCTCGGGAGCCCCTACGAGCAGTACTTC
CDR3aa: CASSYLGSPYEQYF
abundance: NA
j_gene: TRBJ2-7
d_gene: NA
v_gene: TRBV6-2/TRBV6-3
len: 14

CDR3nt: TGTGCCTGGAGCGCGGGTCGGGGCAATGAGCAGTTCTTC
CDR3aa: CAWSAGRGNEQFF
abundance: NA
j_gene: TRBJ2-1
d_gene: NA
v_gene: TRBV30
len: 13

CDR3nt: TGCAGTGCTAGAGACGGACAGGGGGGAGAGACCCAGTACTTC
CDR3aa: CSARDGQGGETQYF
abundance: NA
j_gene: TRBJ2-5
d_gene: TRBD1
v_gene: TRBV20-1
len: 14

CDR3nt: TGTGCCAGCAGTTTGTCAAGGGGGCCCGTGAACACTGAAGCTTTCTTT
CDR3aa: CASSLSRGPVNTEAFF
abundance: few
j_gene: TRBJ1-1
d_gene: TRBD1
v_gene: TRBV12-3/TRBV12-4
len: 16

CDR3nt: TGTGCCAGCAGTTTCGGGGAGCTGTTTTTT
CDR3aa: CASSFGELFF
abundance: NA
j_gene: TRBJ2-2
d_gene: NA
v_gene: TRBV27
len: 10

CDR3nt: TGTGCCAGCAGCTTAGAACCCGGACAGGGGAAAGCCTACGAGCAGTACTTC
CDR3aa: CASSLEPGQGKAYEQYF
abundance: NA
j_gene: TRBJ2-7
d_gene: TRBD1
v_gene: TRBV7-9
len: 17

CDR3nt: TGCAGTGCTCAGGGCATGAACACTGAAGCTTTCTTT
CDR3aa: CSAQGMNTEAFF
abundance: NA
j_gene: TRBJ1-1
d_gene: NA
v_gene: TRBV20-1
len: 12

CDR3nt: TGCGCCAGCAGCCAAGATCTGGGGGCTAGCAATCAGCCCCAGCATTTT
CDR3aa: CASSQDLGASNQPQHF
abundance: NA
j_gene: TRBJ1-5
d_gene: NA
v_gene: TRBV4-1
len: 16

CDR3nt: TGTGCCAGCAGCTCACAACCTAGCGGCCCGGCAGATACGCAGTATTTT
CDR3aa: CASSSQPSGPADTQYF
abundance: few
j_gene: TRBJ2-3
d_gene: TRBD2
v_gene: TRBV7-8
len: 16

CDR3nt: TGTGCCAGCAGCCAAGGGTCCGACAATGAGCAGTTCTTC
CDR3aa: CASSQGSDNEQFF
abundance: few
j_gene: TRBJ2-1
d_gene: NA
v_gene: TRBV4-2
len: 13

CDR3nt: TGTGCCAGCAGAGGTCTAGAGGAGGGGCTCAATACGCAGTATTTT
CDR3aa: CASRGLEEGLNTQYF
abundance: NA
j_gene: TRBJ2-3
d_gene: NA
v_gene: TRBV6-2/TRBV6-3
len: 15

CDR3nt: TGTGCCAGCAGTTTATACGGGAGGTTCTACAATGAGCAGTTCTTC
CDR3aa: CASSLYGRFYNEQFF
abundance: once
j_gene: TRBJ2-1
d_gene: TRBD2
v_gene: TRBV28
len: 15

CDR3nt: TGTGCCAGCAGCCCCGGACAGGGTTGGACTGAAGCTTTCTTT
CDR3aa: CASSPGQGWTEAFF
abundance: NA
j_gene: TRBJ1-1
d_gene: TRBD1
v_gene: TRBV12-3/TRBV12-4
len: 14

CDR3nt: TGTGCCAGCAGTTTAAGGGGGCTAGGCACCGGGGAGCTGTTTTTT
CDR3aa: CASSLRGLGTGELFF
abundance: NA
j_gene: TRBJ2-2
d_gene: TRBD1
v_gene: TRBV12-3/TRBV12-4
len: 15

CDR3nt: TGTGCCAGCAGCGTGGTCCGGGACAGGGGCCACAATGAGCAGTTCTTC
CDR3aa: CASSVVRDRGHNEQFF
abundance: NA
j_gene: TRBJ2-1
d_gene: TRBD1
v_gene: TRBV9
len: 16

CDR3nt: TGTGCCAGCACCGTAACAGGGGGCGCAAGGGCCAAAAACATTCAGTACTTC
CDR3aa: CASTVTGGARAKNIQYF
abundance: few
j_gene: TRBJ2-4
d_gene: TRBD1
v_gene: TRBV28
len: 17

CDR3nt: TGTGCCAGCAGTCGGACATCTTCTAGCACAGATACGCAGTATTTT
CDR3aa: CASSRTSSSTDTQYF
abundance: few
j_gene: TRBJ2-3
d_gene: NA
v_gene: TRBV7-6
len: 15

CDR3nt: TGTGCCAGCAGTTACGGTTCGCAATCTGGAAACACCATATATTTT
CDR3aa: CASSYGSQSGNTIYF
abundance: NA
j_gene: TRBJ1-3
d_gene: NA
v_gene: TRBV6-5
len: 15

CDR3nt: TGTGCCAGCAGTTTATGGTCGGCGGGGAAAGAGACCCAGTACTTC
CDR3aa: CASSLWSAGKETQYF
abundance: many
j_gene: TRBJ2-5
d_gene: NA
v_gene: TRBV28
len: 15

CDR3nt: TGTGCCAGCAGTTACCTGTCCGGGCAGGATTATGGCTACACCTTC
CDR3aa: CASSYLSGQDYGYTF
abundance: many
j_gene: TRBJ1-2
d_gene: NA
v_gene: TRBV6-5
len: 15

CDR3nt: TGCAGTGCTCGCCGGCAGTTTCAAGAGACCCAGTACTTC
CDR3aa: CSARRQFQETQYF
abundance: NA
j_gene: TRBJ2-5
d_gene: NA
v_gene: TRBV20-1
len: 13